This T cell receptor (beta chain) was captured by sequencing in a study of cytomegalovirus exposure and HLA in healthy donors. V was clipped by 7 bases and J by 5 bases; unmatched bases: 9. Per the germline V gene, CDR1 is SEHNR and CDR2 is FQNEAQ (reference sequence). The CDR3 spans 14 residues. Amplification used 60 Vbeta primers and 13 Jbeta primers. Assay used: immunoSEQ multiplex PCR; TCRdb lists only in-frame clones, some missing. The sample shows about 40,000 clones, 70% to 90% of them seen only once. Healthy bone marrow donors supplied every sample. The rearrangement uses TRBV7-9 and TRBJ2-3, with 7 bases lining up with TRBD2. The source is a middle-aged woman in good health and CMV-seropositive. The sequenced sample consisted of PBMCs. The CDR3 region is CASTSARGEDTQYF. In DNA, the CDR3 is TGTGCCAGCACCTCGGCCCGGGGGGAAGATACGCAGTATTTT.